The 20 T cell receptor beta chains reported below all come from one sample, sequenced in a study of T cell repertoires in cytomegalovirus infection. Each CDR3 protein gets one entry after TCRdb re-called the reads with MiXCR. There are under 850,000 distinct CDR3 sequences in the sample; roughly 35% occur only once, and 2.8% lies in the top ten. The sequencing input was PBMCs. The receptors originated from a human donor in good health (CMV status not recorded). Some clones in this sample may be carry-over from other donors' samples.

This clonotype has only one observation. V and J are TRBV2 and TRBJ2-5, with 10 bases identical to TRBD2. CDR3 length: 15 residues. After removal of 5 bases from V and 2 bases from J, the junction contained 5 bases not matched to a gene. Germline CDR1 reads SNHLY; CDR2 reads FYNNEI. DNA of the CDR3: TGTGCCAGCAGTCGTAGCGGGAGGCCACAAGAGACCCAGTACTTC. As protein: CASSRSGRPQETQYF.

This clonotype was observed once. The rearrangement joins TRBV5-6 to TRBJ2-1; possible D gene TRBD2, 5 bases. Trimming removed 4 bases at V and 10 bases at J, with 24 bases between. The CDR3 has 16 residues. Germline lookup yields CDR1 SGHDT and CDR2 YYEEEE. CDR3: CASSLRSASFSGEQFF. For the CDR3, the DNA is TGTGCCAGCAGCCTGCGGAGCGCGTCATTTTCGGGGGAGCAGTTCTTC.

This clonotype was seen more than once but under ten times. This chain links TRBV6-2 or TRBV6-3 with TRBJ2-5; 11 bases are a match to TRBD2. Germline trimming cut 6 bases from V and 2 bases from J; bases unmatched to any gene: 8. The CDR3 has 16 residues. Germline V lookup: CDR1 MNHEY, CDR2 SVGEGT. The CDR3, as DNA: TGTGCCAGCAGACGCGGACTAGCGGGTACACAAGAGACCCAGTACTTC. Translating gives CASRRGLAGTQETQYF.

The V and J genes are TRBV25-1 and TRBJ1-1; 8 bases agree with TRBD1. The V segment lost 4 bases and the J segment 0 bases; nucleotides outside the gene matches: 4. Per the germline V gene, CDR1 is MGHDK and CDR2 is SYGVNS. The CDR3 has 15 residues. CDR3 sequence reads: CASSAQGAVNTEAFF. Here the CDR3 DNA reads TGTGCCAGCAGTGCGCAGGGGGCAGTGAACACTGAAGCTTTCTTT.

J is TRBJ2-1 and V is TRBV6-6, with 7 bases matching TRBD2. There are 15 residues in the CDR3. Trimming removed 5 bases from V and 3 bases from J; junction bases left unmatched: 7. Germline values: CDR1 MNHNY, CDR2 SVGAGI (reference sequence). The CDR3 protein is CASSSGDWFYNEQFF. The CDR3 DNA reads TGTGCCAGCAGTAGCGGGGACTGGTTCTACAATGAGCAGTTCTTC.

As regards this clonotype: As the CDR3 is not closed by the conserved phenylalanine or tryptophan, this likely results from a read error. V gene TRBV5-6 combines with J gene TRBJ2-1; weak D call: TRBD2 (7 bases). V lost 4 bases, J lost 3 bases, and 20 bases lay in between. The CDR3 length is 17 residues. CDR1 is SGHDT, CDR2 YYEEEE, per germline. In DNA, the CDR3 is TGTGCCAGCAGCAATGGGGGGCTAGCGGACTACTACAATGAGCAGTTCTTA. It specifies CASSNGGLADYYNEQFL.

This clonotype was seen only a few times. The chain links TRBV12-3 or TRBV12-4 to TRBJ2-7; D not certain. Trimming left V 6 bases short and J 6 bases short, with 18 bases between. The CDR3 runs to 14 residues. The CDR3 protein is CASSQSLTVPEQYF. As DNA, the CDR3 is TGTGCCAGCAGCCAATCTCTAACAGTACCCGAGCAGTACTTC.

This clonotype was picked up many times. The rearrangement links TRBV7-2 to TRBJ1-1; no definite D call. CDR3 size: 13 residues. Per the germline V gene, CDR1 is SGHTA and CDR2 is FQGNSA. Between the trimmed V and J ends, which lost 5 bases and 4 bases, there was a span of 11 bases. The CDR3 nucleotides read TGTGCCAGCAGCCCGTCGTTGGCCACTGAAGCTTTCTTT. The encoded protein is CASSPSLATEAFF.

The chain recombines TRBV27 with TRBJ2-5; D might be TRBD1 (6 bases). Germline lookup yields CDR1 MNHEY and CDR2 SMNVEV (reference sequence). Deletions cut 0 bases from V and 7 bases from J, with 15 bases between. This CDR3 spans 15 amino acids. The CDR3 loop is CASSLSPGELVTQYF. CDR3 bases: TGTGCCAGCAGTTTATCTCCAGGGGAACTTGTGACCCAGTACTTC.

Worth noting for this clonotype: A read error is possible here, since a much larger clone lies one base away. The CDR3 nucleotides read TGTGCCAGCGGCCGGATTAGCGAGACAGATACGCAGTATTTT. It codes for CASGRISETDTQYF. The chain recombines TRBV7-2 with TRBJ2-3; tentatively, D is TRBD2 (5 bases). The germline CDR1 and CDR2 sequences are SGHTA and FQGNSA. V shed 8 bases and J shed 3 bases, with 15 bases lying between them. The CDR3 runs 14 residues.

The chain joins TRBV6-5 to TRBJ1-2; 7 bases line up with TRBD1. CDR1 MNHEY and CDR2 SVGAGI come from the germline V gene. V dropped 0 bases and J dropped 0; count of bases not matched to a gene: 1. This CDR3 region has 15 residues. This CDR3 is CASSYSTGTNYGYTF. The CDR3 bases are TGTGCCAGCAGTTACTCGACAGGGACTAACTATGGCTACACCTTC.

For this clonotype: Germline and junction disagree at one end, which may indicate a read error. The rearrangement joins TRBV6-6 to TRBJ1-1; TRBD1 aligns across 7 bases. The V gene's germline CDR1 is MNHNY and CDR2 SVGAGI (reference sequence). This CDR3 region has 12 residues. Here the CDR3 reads CASNQGGTEALF. DNA of the CDR3: TGTGCCAGCAACCAGGGGGGTACTGAAGCTTTATTT.

This clonotype was counted at least ten times. This chain connects TRBV7-2 to TRBJ1-3, with a weak D call TRBD1 (5 bases). Germline CDR1 and CDR2: SGHTA and FQGNSA. This CDR3 has 14 residues. V was pared by 2 bases and J by 8 bases, with 13 bases between. CDR3 region: CASSLRMMGDTIYF. The CDR3, as DNA: TGTGCCAGCAGCTTAAGAATGATGGGGGACACCATATATTTT.

The gene calls are TRBV19 and TRBJ1-2; 10 bases fit TRBD1. The CDR3 is 19 residues long. V dropped 5 bases and J dropped 0; count of bases not matched to a gene: 15. Germline values: CDR1 LNHDA, CDR2 SQIVND (reference sequence). The chain's CDR3 is CASSLASVWDRGTNYGYTF. CDR3 coding DNA: TGTGCCAGTAGTCTTGCCTCGGTCTGGGACAGGGGAACTAACTATGGCTACACCTTC.

Ten or more counts support this clonotype. The genes are TRBV7-8 and TRBJ2-5; D gene uncertain. The CDR3 runs to 10 residues. Germline V gene sequence: CDR1 SGHVS, CDR2 FQNEAQ. Trimming shortened V by 6 bases and J by 2 bases, and 1 base separated the two germline ends. The CDR3 is CASRQETQYF. In DNA, the CDR3 is TGTGCCAGCAGGCAAGAGACCCAGTACTTC.

This clonotype was picked up many times. V and J are TRBV7-8 and TRBJ2-7; 8 positions agree with TRBD1. The germline V gene encodes CDR1 SGHVS and CDR2 FQNEAQ. With 5 bases clipped from V and 3 bases from J, the junction kept 9 bases outside the gene matches. The CDR3 contains 15 residues. This CDR3 is CASSETAGTGYEQYF. In nucleotides, the CDR3 is TGTGCCAGCAGCGAGACCGCCGGGACAGGCTACGAGCAGTACTTC. The full variable domain, its missing parts supplied by reference TRBV7-8 and TRBJ2-7, is GAGVSQSPRYKVAKRGQDVALRCDPISGHVSLFWYQQALGQGPEFLTYFQNEAQLDKSGLPSDRFFAERPEGSVSTLKIQRTQQEDSAVYLCASSETAGTGYEQYFGPGTRLTVT.

This clonotype turned up a few times. V gene TRBV18 combines with J gene TRBJ1-2; 7 nucleotides line up with TRBD1. This CDR3 spans 12 amino acids. Germline lookup yields CDR1 KGHSH and CDR2 LQKENI. V was pared by 8 bases and J by 5 bases, with 5 bases of the junction left unmatched. The CDR3 bases are TGTGCCAGCCGACTACAGGGGTATGGCTACACCTTC. Translated, it gives CASRLQGYGYTF. The full variable domain, its missing parts supplied by reference TRBV18 and TRBJ1-2, is NAGVMQNPRHLVRRRGQEARLRCSPMKGHSHVYWYRQLPEEGLKFMVYLQKENIIDESGMPKERFSAEFPKEGPSILRIQQVVRGDSAAYFCASRLQGYGYTFGSGTRLTVV.

V gene TRBV28 combines with J gene TRBJ1-1, with a possible D match to TRBD1 (6 bases). V lost 6 bases to trimming and J lost 6 bases, with 17 bases between them. Germline V CDR1 and CDR2: MDHEN, SYDVKM. The CDR3 runs to 14 residues. CDR3 nucleotides: TGTGCCAGCAGGGTCGTGGGGGGGCACTCTGAAGCTTTCTTT. Its protein is CASRVVGGHSEAFF. Variable domain in full (rest from reference TRBV28 and TRBJ1-1): DVKVTQSSRYLVKRTGEKVFLECVQDMDHENMFWYRQDPGLGLRLIYFSYDVKMKEKGDIPEGYSVSREKKERFSLILESASTNQTSMYLCASRVVGGHSEAFFGQGTRLTVV.

This chain links TRBV6-6 with TRBJ2-3; TRBD2 might be the D (6 bases). Germline V lookup: CDR1 MNHNY, CDR2 SVGAGI (reference sequence). This CDR3 region has 15 residues. V was cut by 0 bases and J by 8 bases, with 15 bases left in between. CDR3 in amino acids: CASSYSEGGRGTQYF. CDR3 coding DNA: TGTGCCAGCAGTTACTCGGAGGGAGGACGAGGTACGCAGTATTTT.

This chain links TRBV20-1 with TRBJ2-7, with 11 bases identical to TRBD1. Germline CDR1 and CDR2: DFQATT and SNEGSKA (reference sequence). With 6 bases clipped from V and 7 bases from J, the junction kept 8 bases outside the gene matches. The CDR3 sequence is 13 residues long. CDR3 sequence reads: CSAPGQGVWEQYF. The CDR3 DNA follows: TGCAGTGCCCCGGGACAGGGGGTCTGGGAGCAGTACTTC.